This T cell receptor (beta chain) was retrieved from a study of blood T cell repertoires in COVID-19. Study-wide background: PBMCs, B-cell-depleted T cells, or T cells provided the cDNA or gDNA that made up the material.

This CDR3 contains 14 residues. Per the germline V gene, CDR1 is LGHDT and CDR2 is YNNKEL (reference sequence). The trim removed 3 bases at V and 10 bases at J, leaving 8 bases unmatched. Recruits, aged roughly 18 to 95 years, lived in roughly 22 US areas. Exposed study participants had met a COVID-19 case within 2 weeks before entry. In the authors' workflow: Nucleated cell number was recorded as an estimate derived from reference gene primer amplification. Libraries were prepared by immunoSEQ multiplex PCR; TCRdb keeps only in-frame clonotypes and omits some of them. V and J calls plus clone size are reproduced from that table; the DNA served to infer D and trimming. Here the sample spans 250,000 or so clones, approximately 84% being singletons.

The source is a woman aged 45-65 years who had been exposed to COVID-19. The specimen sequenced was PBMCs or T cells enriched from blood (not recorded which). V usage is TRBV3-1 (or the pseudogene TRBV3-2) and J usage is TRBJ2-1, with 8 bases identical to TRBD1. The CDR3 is CASSHRTGRGEQFF. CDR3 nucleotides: TGTGCCAGCAGCCATAGGACAGGGCGGGGCGAGCAGTTCTTC.